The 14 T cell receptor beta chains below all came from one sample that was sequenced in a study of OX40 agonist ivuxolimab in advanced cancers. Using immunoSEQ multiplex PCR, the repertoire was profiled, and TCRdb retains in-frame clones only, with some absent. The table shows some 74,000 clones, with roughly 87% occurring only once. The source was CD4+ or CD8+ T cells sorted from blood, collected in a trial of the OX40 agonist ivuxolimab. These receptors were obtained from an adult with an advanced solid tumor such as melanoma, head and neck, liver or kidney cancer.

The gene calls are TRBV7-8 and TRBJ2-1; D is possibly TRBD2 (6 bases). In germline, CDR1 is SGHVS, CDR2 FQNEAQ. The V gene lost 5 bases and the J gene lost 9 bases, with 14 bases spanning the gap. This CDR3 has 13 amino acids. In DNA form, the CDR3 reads TGTGCCAGCAGCCCGAGACTAGGACCTGAGCAGTTCTTC. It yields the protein CASSPRLGPEQFF.

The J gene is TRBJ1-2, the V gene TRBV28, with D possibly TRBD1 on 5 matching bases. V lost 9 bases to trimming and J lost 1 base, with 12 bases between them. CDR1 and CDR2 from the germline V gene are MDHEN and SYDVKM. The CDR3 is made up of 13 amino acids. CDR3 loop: CASQGSFNYGYTF. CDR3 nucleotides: TGTGCCAGTCAGGGTTCCTTTAACTATGGCTACACCTTC.

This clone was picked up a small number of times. CDR3 amino acids: CASRETGFDYGYTF. The CDR3 DNA follows: TGTGCCAGTAGGGAGACAGGGTTCGACTATGGCTACACCTTC. The chain joins TRBV19 to TRBJ1-2, with 7 bases matching TRBD1. The V segment lost 6 bases and the J segment 3 bases; nucleotides outside the gene matches: 7. The V gene's germline CDR1 is LNHDA and CDR2 SQIVND (reference sequence). The CDR3 has 14 residues.

The CDR3 spells CASSLATGQNNSPLHF. The CDR3 nucleotides are TGTGCCAGCAGCTTAGCTACGGGACAGAATAATTCACCCCTCCACTTT. This sequence joins TRBV7-8 and TRBJ1-6, with 7 nucleotides matching TRBD1. V gave up 0 bases and J gave up 5 bases; unmatched junction bases: 4. The V gene's germline CDR1 is SGHVS and CDR2 FQNEAQ. The CDR3 totals 16 residues.

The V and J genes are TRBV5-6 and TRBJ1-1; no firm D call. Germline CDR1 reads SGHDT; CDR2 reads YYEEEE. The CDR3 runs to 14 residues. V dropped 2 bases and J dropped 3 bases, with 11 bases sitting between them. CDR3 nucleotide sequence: TGTGCCAGCAGCTTACACGGCTGGGACACTGAAGCTTTCTTT. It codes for CASSLHGWDTEAFF.

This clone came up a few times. Here the CDR3 DNA reads TGCAGCGTTGGGGGGACAGGGGTCGCAGATACGCAGTATTTT. Protein: CSVGGTGVADTQYF. V gene TRBV29-1 combines with J gene TRBJ2-3; TRBD1 aligns across 10 bases. CDR1 SQVTM and CDR2 ANQGSEA come from the germline V gene. V was clipped by 4 bases and J by 4 bases; unmatched bases: 5. CDR3 length equals 14 residues.

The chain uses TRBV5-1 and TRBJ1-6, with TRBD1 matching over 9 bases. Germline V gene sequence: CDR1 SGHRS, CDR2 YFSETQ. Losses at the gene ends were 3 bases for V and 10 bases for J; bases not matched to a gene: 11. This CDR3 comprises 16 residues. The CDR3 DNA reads TGCGCCAGCAGCTACGGGACAGGGAGCCCAGTGTCACCCCTCCACTTT. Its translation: CASSYGTGSPVSPLHF. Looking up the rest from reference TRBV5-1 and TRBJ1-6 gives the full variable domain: KAGVTQTPRYLIKTRGQQVTLSCSPISGHRSVSWYQQTPGQGLQFLFEYFSETQRNKGNFPGRFSGRQFSNSRSEMNVSTLELGDSALYLCASSYGTGSPVSPLHFGNGTRLTVT.

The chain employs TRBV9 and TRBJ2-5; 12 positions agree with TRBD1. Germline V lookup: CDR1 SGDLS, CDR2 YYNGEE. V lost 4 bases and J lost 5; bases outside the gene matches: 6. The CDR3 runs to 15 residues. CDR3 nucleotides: TGTGCCAGCAGCCTTGGGACAGGGGGCGAGGAGACCCAGTACTTC. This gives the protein CASSLGTGGEETQYF.

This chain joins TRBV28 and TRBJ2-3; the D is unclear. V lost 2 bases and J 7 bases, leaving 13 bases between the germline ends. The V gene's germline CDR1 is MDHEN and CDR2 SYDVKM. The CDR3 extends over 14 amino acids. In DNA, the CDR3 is TGTGCCAGCAGTTTAGGGTCAGAAGGGAATACGCAGTATTTT. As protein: CASSLGSEGNTQYF. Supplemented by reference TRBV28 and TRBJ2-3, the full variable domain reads DVKVTQSSRYLVKRTGEKVFLECVQDMDHENMFWYRQDPGLGLRLIYFSYDVKMKEKGDIPEGYSVSREKKERFSLILESASTNQTSMYLCASSLGSEGNTQYFGPGTRLTVL.

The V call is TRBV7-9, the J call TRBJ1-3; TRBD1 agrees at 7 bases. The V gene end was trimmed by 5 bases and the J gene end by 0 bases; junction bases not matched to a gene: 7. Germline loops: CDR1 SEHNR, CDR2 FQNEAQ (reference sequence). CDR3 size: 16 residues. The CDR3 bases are TGTGCCAGCAGCGCCCGGGGGACAGTCTCTGGAAACACCATATATTTT. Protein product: CASSARGTVSGNTIYF.

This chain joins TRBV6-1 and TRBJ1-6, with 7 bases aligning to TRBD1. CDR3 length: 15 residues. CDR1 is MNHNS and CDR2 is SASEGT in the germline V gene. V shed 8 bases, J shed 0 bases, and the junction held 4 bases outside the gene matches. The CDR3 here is CASEQGSSYNSPLHF. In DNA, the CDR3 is TGTGCCAGCGAACAGGGGAGCTCCTATAATTCACCCCTCCACTTT.

CDR3 protein: CASSPGQSSNEKLFF. CDR3 DNA: TGCGCCAGCAGCCCAGGACAGAGTTCTAATGAAAAACTGTTTTTT. V gene TRBV5-1 combines with J gene TRBJ1-4; D might be TRBD1 (6 bases). Trimming shortened V by 4 bases and J by 3 bases, and 13 bases separated the two germline ends. Looked up from germline, CDR1 is SGHRS and CDR2 is YFSETQ. This CDR3 comprises 15 residues.

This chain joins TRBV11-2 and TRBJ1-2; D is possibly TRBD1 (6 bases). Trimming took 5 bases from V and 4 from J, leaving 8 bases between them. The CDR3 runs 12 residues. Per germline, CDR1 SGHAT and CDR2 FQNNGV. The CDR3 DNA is TGTGCCAGCAGCCCACAGGGCTATGGCTACACCTTC. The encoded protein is CASSPQGYGYTF.

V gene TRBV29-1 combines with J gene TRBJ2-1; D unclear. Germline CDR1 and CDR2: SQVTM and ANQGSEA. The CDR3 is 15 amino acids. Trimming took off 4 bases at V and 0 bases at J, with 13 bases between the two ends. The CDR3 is CSVGPSRSSYNEQFF. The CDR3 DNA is TGCAGCGTTGGGCCTTCACGTAGCTCCTACAATGAGCAGTTCTTC.